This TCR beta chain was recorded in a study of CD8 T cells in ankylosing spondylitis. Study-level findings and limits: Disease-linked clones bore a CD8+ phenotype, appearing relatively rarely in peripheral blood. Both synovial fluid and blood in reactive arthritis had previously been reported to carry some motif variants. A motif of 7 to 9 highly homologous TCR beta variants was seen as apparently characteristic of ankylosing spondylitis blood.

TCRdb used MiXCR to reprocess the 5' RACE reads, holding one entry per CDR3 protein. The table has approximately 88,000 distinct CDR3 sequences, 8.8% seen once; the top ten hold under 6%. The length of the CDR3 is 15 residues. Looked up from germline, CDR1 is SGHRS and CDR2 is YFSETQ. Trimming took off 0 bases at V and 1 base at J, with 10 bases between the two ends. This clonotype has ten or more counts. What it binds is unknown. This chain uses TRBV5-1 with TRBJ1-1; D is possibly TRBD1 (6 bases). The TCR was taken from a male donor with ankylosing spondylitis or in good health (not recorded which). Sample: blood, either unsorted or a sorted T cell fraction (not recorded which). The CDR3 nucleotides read TGCGCCAGCAGCTTGGGGGGGCCCGGGAACACTGAAGCTTTCTTT. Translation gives CASSLGGPGNTEAFF.